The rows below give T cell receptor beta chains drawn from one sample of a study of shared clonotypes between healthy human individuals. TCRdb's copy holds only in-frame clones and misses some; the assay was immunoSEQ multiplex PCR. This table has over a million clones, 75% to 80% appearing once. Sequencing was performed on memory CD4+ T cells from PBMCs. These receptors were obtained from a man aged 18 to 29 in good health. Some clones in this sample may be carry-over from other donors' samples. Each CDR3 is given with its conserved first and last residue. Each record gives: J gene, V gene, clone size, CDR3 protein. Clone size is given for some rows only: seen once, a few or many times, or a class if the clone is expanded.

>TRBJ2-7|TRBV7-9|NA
CASSLALGGSATYEQYF
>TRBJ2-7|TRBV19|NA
CASSTTVSYEQYF
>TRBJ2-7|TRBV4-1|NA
CASRKGEVNSYEQYF
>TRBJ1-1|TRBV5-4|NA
CASSLTGEGEAFF
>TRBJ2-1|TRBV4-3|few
CASSPDAGGSSYNEQFF
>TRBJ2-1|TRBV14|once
CASSLFSGLGDNEQFF
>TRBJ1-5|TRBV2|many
CASRRDHNQPQHF
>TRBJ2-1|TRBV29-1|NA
CSVESPSGSPNHQSPYNEQFF
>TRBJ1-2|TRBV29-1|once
CSVVPDRGRRGYTF
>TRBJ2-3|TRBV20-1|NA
CSARTADTQYF
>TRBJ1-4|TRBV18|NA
CASSPSRGIYEKLFF
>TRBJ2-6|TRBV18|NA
CASSPGTGLSGANVLTF
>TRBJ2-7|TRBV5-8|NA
CASSSGGGPRDEQYF
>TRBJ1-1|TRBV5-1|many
CASSSPRDRGLMGNTEAFF
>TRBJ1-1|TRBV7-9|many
CASSPAHRATEAFF
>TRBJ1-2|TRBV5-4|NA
CASRPAETGTLYGYTF
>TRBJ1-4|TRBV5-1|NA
CASSERTDEKLFF
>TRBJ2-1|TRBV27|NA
CASSLAGEFWDEQFF
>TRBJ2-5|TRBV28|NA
CASSDMSGLRETQYF
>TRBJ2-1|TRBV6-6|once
CASSSRSDEQFF
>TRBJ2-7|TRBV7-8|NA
CASSLEPAGAYEQYF
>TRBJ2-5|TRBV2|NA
CASSAIGYGETQYF
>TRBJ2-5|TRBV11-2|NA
CASSLVGLLGQETQYF
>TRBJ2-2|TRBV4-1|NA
CASSQGKGMPGELFF
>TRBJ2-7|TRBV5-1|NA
CASSLAGTGGYEQYF
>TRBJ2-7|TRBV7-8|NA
CASSSRRGSPYEQYF
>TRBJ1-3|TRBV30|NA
CAWSPGAFTKSSGNTIYF
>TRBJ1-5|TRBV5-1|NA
CASSFSGDGSNQPQHF
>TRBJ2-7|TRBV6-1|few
CASSERGAGKVEQYF
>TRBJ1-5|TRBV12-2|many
CASRSRRRQSQASYQPQHF
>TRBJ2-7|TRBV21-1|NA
CASSKVAGLTSDEQYF
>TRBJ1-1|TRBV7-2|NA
CATGGQMNTEAFF
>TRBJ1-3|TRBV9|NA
CASSARTGRGGLAGNTIYF
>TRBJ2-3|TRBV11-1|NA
CASSREMGDTQYF
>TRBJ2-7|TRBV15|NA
CATSRGTASYEQYF
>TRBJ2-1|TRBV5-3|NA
CARSLGTSGFSSYNEQFF
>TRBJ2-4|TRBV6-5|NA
CARRGGNIQYF
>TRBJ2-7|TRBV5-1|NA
CASSGGQGAYEQYF
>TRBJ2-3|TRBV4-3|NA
CASSPAPGSSTDTQYF
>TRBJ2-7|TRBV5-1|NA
CASSPPGLAGTYEQYF
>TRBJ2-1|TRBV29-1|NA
CSVSRWSGDPSYNNEQFF
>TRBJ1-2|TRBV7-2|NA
CASSTGTAWGDYGYTF
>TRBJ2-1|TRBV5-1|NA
CASSGLAEYNEQFF
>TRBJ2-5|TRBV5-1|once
CASSQQPGTDQETQYF
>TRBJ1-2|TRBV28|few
CASRRNYGYTF
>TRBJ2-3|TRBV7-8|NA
CASSLFGGSTDTQYF
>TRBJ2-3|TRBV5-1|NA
CASKPGLGRTDTQYF
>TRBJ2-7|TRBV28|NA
CASSSRHEQYF
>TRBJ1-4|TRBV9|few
CASSALDREGEKLFF
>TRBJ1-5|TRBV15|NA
CATSRSWQRGNQPQHF
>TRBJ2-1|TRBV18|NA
CASSPSQGSYNEQFF
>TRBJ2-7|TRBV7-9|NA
CASSSSGTNYEQYF
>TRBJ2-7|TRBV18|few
CASSASYEQYF